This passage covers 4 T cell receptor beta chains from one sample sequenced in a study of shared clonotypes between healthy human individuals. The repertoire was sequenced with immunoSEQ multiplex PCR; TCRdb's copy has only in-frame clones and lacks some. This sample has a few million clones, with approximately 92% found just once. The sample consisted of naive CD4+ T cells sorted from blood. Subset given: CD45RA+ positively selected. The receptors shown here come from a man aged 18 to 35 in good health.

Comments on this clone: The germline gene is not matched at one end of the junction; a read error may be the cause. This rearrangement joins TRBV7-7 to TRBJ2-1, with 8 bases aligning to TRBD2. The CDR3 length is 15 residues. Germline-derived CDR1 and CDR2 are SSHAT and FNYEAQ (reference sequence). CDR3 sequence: CASSLRAGDYNEQFF. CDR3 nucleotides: TGTGCTAGCAGCTTACGAGCGGGAGATTACAATGAGCAGTTCTTC.

The chain's CDR3 is CASSDPRTGRGYTF. CDR3 nucleotide sequence: TGTGCCAGCAGTGATCCCCGGACAGGCCGGGGCTACACCTTC. The chain combines TRBV2 with TRBJ1-2, with 7 bases aligning to TRBD1. Germline V gives CDR1 SNHLY, CDR2 FYNNEI. V was clipped by 3 bases and J by 8 bases; unmatched bases: 9. CDR3 length: 14 residues.

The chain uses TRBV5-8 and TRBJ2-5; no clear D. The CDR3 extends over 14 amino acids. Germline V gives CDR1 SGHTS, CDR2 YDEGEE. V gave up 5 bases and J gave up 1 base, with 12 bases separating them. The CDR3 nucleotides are TGTGCCAGCAGATCAATGGGTACCCAAGAGACCCAGTACTTC. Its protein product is CASRSMGTQETQYF.

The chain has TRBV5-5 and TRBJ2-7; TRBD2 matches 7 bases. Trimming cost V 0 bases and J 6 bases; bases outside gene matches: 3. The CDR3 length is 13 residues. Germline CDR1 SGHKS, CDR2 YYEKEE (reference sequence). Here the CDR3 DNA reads TGTGCCAGCAGCTTGGCCCCGGGGGGCGAGCAGTACTTC. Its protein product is CASSLAPGGEQYF.